This TCR beta chain was documented in a study of shared clonotypes between healthy human individuals. Study-wide points: The sharing of about 5% of naive CD4 clonotypes was seen across a few donors.

Concerning this clone itself: Its antigen is still unknown.

Sequenced by immunoSEQ multiplex PCR; TCRdb stores in-frame clones only, minus some. The sample lists approximately 940,000 clones, 60% to 85% seen once, with around 1.5% in the top ten. V was shortened by 2 bases and J by 2 bases, with 8 bases between the two germline ends. The V gene's germline CDR1 is SGHAT and CDR2 FQNNGV. This CDR3 comprises 14 residues. The sequence derives from a man between 18 and 29 years old in good health. V usage is TRBV11-2 and J usage is TRBJ2-3; D not resolved. Sample: memory CD4+ T cells sorted from blood. Described subset: CD45RA-negative fraction. CDR3 in DNA: TGTGCCAGCAGCTTAAGTCTTAACACAGATACGCAGTATTTT. The encoded protein is CASSLSLNTDTQYF.